A single sample gave rise to the 7 T cell receptor beta chains below, sequenced in a study of blood T cell repertoires in COVID-19. TCRdb's copy holds only in-frame clones and misses some; the assay was immunoSEQ multiplex PCR. The table records around 79,000 clones, 88% of them present only once. Sequencing input: peripheral blood. These receptors all stem from a human donor in a cohort sampled during active COVID-19.

The rearrangement uses TRBV19 and TRBJ1-5; no firm D call. V was clipped by 3 bases and J by 0 bases, with 9 bases between them. This CDR3 contains 15 residues. Germline assignment: CDR1 LNHDA and CDR2 SQIVND (reference sequence). The CDR3 sequence is CASSMIDYSNQPQHF. The CDR3 bases are TGTGCCAGTAGTATGATTGACTATAGCAATCAGCCCCAGCATTTT.

The J gene is TRBJ2-5, the V gene TRBV23-1; 7 positions agree with TRBD2. TRBV23-1 is flagged as an ORF with uncertain function. V was pared by 0 bases and J by 4 bases, with 8 bases of the junction left unmatched. This CDR3 comprises 16 residues. CDR3 protein: CASSQSPRPGGETQYF. CDR3 coding DNA: TGCGCCAGCAGTCAATCCCCGAGGCCGGGAGGAGAGACCCAGTACTTC.

This sequence joins TRBV9 and TRBJ2-1; 14 nucleotides agree with TRBD2. The trim removed 3 bases at V and 7 bases at J, leaving 12 bases unmatched. CDR1 SGDLS and CDR2 YYNGEE come from the germline V gene. The CDR3 spans 18 residues. The CDR3 DNA sequence: TGTGCCAGCAGCGCAAGAGGACTAGCGGGGGGCAAATGGAATGAGCAGTTCTTC. Translating it yields CASSARGLAGGKWNEQFF.

The rearrangement uses TRBV4-1 and TRBJ1-6; 7 nucleotides line up with TRBD1. Germline V gene sequence: CDR1 MGHRA, CDR2 YSYEKL. V trimming: 4 bases; J trimming: 5 bases; junction bases outside the gene matches: 11. There are 17 residues in the CDR3. DNA of the CDR3: TGCGCCAGCAGCCTCGCCTGGGACAGAATGAATAATTCACCCCTCCACTTT. Residues: CASSLAWDRMNNSPLHF.

V gene TRBV5-1 combines with J gene TRBJ2-4; no firm D call. Germline CDR1 SGHRS, CDR2 YFSETQ. The CDR3 has 14 amino acids. Trimming cost V 0 bases and J 0 bases, with 4 bases left between them. CDR3 sequence: CASSLGLAKNIQYF. The CDR3 bases are TGCGCCAGCAGCTTGGGACTAGCCAAAAACATTCAGTACTTC.

V is TRBV10-1 and J is TRBJ1-5; D remains ambiguous. Trimming shortened V by 2 bases and J by 2 bases, and 4 bases separated the two germline ends. The CDR3 has 13 amino acids. Per the germline V gene, CDR1 is WNHNN and CDR2 is SYGVQD (reference sequence). The CDR3 DNA reads TGCGCCAGCAGTGAGGGAGGCAATCAGCCCCAGCATTTT. This encodes CASSEGGNQPQHF.

The chain is built from TRBV12-3 or TRBV12-4 and TRBJ1-5, with D unresolved. Trimming stripped 3 bases from V and 4 bases from J, with 7 bases between. The CDR3 consists of 13 residues. CDR3 region: CASSFTGNQPQHF. The CDR3 DNA reads TGTGCCAGCAGTTTTACGGGGAATCAGCCCCAGCATTTT.